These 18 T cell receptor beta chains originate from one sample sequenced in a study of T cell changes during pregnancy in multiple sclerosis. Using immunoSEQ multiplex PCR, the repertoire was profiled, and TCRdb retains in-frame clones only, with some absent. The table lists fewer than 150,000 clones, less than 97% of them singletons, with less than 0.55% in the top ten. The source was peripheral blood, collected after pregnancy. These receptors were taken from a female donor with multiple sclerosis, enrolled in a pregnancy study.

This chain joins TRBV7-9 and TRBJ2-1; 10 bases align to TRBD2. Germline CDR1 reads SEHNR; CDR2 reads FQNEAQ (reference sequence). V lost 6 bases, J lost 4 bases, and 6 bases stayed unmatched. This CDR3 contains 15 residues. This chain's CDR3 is CASRPPSGGYNEQFF. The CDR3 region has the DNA TGTGCCAGCAGACCGCCTAGCGGGGGTTACAATGAGCAGTTCTTC.

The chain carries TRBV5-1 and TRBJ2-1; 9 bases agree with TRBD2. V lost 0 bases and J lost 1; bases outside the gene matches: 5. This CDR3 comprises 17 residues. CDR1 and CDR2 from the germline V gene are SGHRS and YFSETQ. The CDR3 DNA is TGCGCCAGCAGCTTGGCGATGGCGGGAGGGTCCTACAATGAGCAGTTCTTC. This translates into CASSLAMAGGSYNEQFF. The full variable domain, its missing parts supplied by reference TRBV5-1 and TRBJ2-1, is KAGVTQTPRYLIKTRGQQVTLSCSPISGHRSVSWYQQTPGQGLQFLFEYFSETQRNKGNFPGRFSGRQFSNSRSEMNVSTLELGDSALYLCASSLAMAGGSYNEQFFGPGTRLTVL.

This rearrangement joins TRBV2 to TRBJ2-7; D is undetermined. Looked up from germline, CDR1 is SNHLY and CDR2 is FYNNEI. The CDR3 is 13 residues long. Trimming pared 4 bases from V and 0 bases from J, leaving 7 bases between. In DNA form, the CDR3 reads TGTGCCAGCAGTGTCCCCAGCTCCTACGAGCAGTACTTC. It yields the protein CASSVPSSYEQYF.

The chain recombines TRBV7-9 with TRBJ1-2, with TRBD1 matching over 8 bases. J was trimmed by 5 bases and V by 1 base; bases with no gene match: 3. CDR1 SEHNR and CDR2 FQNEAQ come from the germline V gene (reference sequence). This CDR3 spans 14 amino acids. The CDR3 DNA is TGTGCCAGCAGCTTAGACAGGGGGAATTATGGCTACACCTTC. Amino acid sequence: CASSLDRGNYGYTF.

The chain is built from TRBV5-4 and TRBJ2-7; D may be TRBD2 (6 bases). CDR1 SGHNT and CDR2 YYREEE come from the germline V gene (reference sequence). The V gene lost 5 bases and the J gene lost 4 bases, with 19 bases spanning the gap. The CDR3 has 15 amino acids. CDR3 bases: TGTGCCAGCAGTCCCCAAGGTCTAGCGACTTACGAGCAGTACTTC. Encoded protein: CASSPQGLATYEQYF.

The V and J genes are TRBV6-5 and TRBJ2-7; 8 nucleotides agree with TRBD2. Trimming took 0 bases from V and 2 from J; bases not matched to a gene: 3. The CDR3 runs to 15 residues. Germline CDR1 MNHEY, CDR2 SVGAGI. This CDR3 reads CASSYSSGTAYEQYF. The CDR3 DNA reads TGTGCCAGCAGTTACTCTAGCGGGACTGCCTACGAGCAGTACTTC.

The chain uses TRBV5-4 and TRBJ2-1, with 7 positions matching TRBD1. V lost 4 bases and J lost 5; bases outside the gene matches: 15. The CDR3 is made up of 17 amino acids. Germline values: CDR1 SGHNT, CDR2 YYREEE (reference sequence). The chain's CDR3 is CASSRHLDRYHHNEQFF. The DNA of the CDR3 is TGTGCCAGCAGCCGTCATTTGGACAGGTACCACCACAATGAGCAGTTCTTC.

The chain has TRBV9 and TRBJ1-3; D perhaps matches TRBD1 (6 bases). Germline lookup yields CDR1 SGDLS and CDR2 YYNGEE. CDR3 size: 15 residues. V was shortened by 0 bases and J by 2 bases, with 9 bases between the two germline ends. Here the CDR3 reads CASSVAGGAGNTIYF. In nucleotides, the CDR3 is TGTGCCAGCAGCGTAGCTGGGGGCGCTGGAAACACCATATATTTT.

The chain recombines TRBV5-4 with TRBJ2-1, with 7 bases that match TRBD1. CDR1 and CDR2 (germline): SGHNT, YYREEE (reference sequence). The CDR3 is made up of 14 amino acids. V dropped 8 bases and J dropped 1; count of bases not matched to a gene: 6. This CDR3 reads CASGTVPSYNEQFF. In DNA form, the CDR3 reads TGTGCCAGTGGGACAGTCCCGTCCTACAATGAGCAGTTCTTC. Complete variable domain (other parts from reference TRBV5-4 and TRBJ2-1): ETGVTQSPTHLIKTRGQQVTLRCSSQSGHNTVSWYQQALGQGPQFIFQYYREEENGRGNFPPRFSGLQFPNYSSELNVNALELDDSALYLCASGTVPSYNEQFFGPGTRLTVL.

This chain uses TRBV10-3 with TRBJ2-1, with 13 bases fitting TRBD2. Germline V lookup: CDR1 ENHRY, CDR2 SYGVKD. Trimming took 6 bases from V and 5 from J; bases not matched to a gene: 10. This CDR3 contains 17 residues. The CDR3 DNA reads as TGTGCCATCAGCGGACTAGCGGGAGCCCAGGGCCACAATGAGCAGTTCTTC. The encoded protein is CAISGLAGAQGHNEQFF.

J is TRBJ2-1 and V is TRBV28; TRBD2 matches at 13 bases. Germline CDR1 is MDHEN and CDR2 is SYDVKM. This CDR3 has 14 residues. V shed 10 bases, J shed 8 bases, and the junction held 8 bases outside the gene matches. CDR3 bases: TGTGCCACCCATCGACTAGCGGGAGGAGATGAGCAGTTCTTC. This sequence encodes CATHRLAGGDEQFF.

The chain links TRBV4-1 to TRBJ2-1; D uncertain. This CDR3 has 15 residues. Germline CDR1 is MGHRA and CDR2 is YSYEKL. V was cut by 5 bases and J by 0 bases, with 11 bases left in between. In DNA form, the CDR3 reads TGCGCCAGCAGCGATGTCCTATACTCCTACAATGAGCAGTTCTTC. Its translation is CASSDVLYSYNEQFF.

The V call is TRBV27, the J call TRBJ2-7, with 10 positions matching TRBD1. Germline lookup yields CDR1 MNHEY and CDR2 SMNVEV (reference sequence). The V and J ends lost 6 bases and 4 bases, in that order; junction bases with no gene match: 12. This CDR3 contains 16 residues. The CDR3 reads CASSPLPGQGPYEQYF. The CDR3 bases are TGTGCCAGCAGCCCACTCCCGGGACAGGGGCCATACGAGCAGTACTTC.

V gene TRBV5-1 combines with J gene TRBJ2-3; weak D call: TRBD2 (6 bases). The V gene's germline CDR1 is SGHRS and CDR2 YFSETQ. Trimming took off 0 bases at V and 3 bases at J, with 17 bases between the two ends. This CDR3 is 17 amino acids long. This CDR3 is CASSLAGSGPPTDTQYF. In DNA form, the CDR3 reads TGCGCCAGCAGCTTGGCTGGTAGCGGCCCTCCGACAGATACGCAGTATTTT.

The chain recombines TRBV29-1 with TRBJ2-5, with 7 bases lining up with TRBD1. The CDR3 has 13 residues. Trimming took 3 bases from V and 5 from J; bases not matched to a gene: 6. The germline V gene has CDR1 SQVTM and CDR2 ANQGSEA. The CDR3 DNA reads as TGCAGCGTTGACACGACAGGGAAGGAGACCCAGTACTTC. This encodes CSVDTTGKETQYF.

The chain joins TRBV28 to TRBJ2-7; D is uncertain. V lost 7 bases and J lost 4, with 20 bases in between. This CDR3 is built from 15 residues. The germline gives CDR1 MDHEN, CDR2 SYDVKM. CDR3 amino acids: CASTHGAPGHYEQYF. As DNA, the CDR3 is TGTGCCAGCACCCACGGAGCGCCCGGCCATTACGAGCAGTACTTC.

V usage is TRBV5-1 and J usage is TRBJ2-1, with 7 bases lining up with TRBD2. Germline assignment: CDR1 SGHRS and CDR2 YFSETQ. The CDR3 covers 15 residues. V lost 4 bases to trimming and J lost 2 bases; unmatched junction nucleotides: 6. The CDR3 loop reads CASSVGGTTYNEQFF. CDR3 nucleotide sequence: TGCGCCAGCAGCGTGGGAGGGACTACCTACAATGAGCAGTTCTTC.

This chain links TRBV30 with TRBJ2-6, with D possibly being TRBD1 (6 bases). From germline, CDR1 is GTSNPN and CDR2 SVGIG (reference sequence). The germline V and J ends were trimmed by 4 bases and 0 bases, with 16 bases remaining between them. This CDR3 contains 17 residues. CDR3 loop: CAWTPVRGSSGANVLTF. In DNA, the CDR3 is TGTGCCTGGACCCCCGTCAGGGGCTCCTCTGGGGCCAACGTCCTGACTTTC.